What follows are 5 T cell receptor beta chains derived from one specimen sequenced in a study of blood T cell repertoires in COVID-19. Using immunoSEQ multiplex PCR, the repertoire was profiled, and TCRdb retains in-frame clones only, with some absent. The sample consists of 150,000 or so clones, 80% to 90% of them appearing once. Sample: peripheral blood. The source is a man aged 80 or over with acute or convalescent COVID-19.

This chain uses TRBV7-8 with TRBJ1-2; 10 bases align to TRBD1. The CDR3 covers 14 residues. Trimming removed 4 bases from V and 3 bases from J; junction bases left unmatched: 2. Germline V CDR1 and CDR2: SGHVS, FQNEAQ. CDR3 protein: CASSSGTGDYGYTF. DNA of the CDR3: TGTGCCAGCAGCTCGGGGACAGGGGACTATGGCTACACCTTC.

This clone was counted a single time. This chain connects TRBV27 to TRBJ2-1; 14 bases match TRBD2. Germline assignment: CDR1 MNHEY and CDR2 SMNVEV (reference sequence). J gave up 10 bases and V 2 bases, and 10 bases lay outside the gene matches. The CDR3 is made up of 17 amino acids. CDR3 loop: CASSLHQGTSGRGEQFF. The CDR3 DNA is TGTGCCAGCAGTTTACATCAGGGGACTAGCGGGAGAGGCGAGCAGTTCTTC.

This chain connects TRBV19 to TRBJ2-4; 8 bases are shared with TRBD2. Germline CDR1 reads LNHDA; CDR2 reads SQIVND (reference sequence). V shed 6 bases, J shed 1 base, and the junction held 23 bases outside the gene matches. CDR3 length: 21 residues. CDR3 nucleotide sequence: TGTGCCAGTAGACCCCGGGGTAGCGGGGTAAGGAGTGGGGCGGCCAAAAACATTCAGTACTTC. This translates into CASRPRGSGVRSGAAKNIQYF.

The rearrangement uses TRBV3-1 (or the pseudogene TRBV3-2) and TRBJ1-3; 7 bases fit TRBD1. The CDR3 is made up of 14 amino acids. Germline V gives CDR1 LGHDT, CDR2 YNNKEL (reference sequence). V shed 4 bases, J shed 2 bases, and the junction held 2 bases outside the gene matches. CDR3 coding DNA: TGTGCCAGCAGCCCAGGGGGGACTGGAAACACCATATATTTT. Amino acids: CASSPGGTGNTIYF.

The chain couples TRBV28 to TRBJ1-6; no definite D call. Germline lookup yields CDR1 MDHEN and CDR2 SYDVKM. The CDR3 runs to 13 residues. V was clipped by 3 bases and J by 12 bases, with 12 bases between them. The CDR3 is CASSFPSSEPLHF. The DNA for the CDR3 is TGTGCCAGCAGTTTTCCTAGCAGTGAACCCCTCCACTTT.